This TCR beta chain was sequenced in a study of blood T cell repertoires in COVID-19. Study at large: COVID-19 samples collected from the United States, Italy and Spain covered acute and convalescent phases. The analysed material was cDNA or gDNA that came from T cells, B-cell-depleted T cells, or PBMCs.

Per the germline V gene, CDR1 is SGDLS and CDR2 is YYNGEE. The CDR3 covers 13 residues. The V end lost 0 bases, the J end lost 8 bases, and 9 bases lay between the germline ends. Authors' methods: Estimation of nucleated cell counts was performed using reference gene primer amplification. Measured with immunoSEQ multiplex PCR; TCRdb has only the in-frame clones, and not every one. The V and J calls and the clone size are those of that table, but D and trimming were determined from the DNA. The sample has around 100,000 clones; about three quarters are singletons. The TCR was taken from an elderly man with acute or convalescent COVID-19. The V call is TRBV9, the J call TRBJ1-3, with D possibly being TRBD1 (5 bases). Sequencing was done on a sample of peripheral blood. The chain's CDR3 is CASSVGEGDTIYF. DNA of the CDR3: TGTGCCAGCAGCGTAGGGGAAGGGGACACCATATATTTT. Full variable domain (outside the CDR3, taken from reference TRBV9 and TRBJ1-3): DSGVTQTPKHLITATGQRVTLRCSPRSGDLSVYWYQQSLDQGLQFLIQYYNGEERAKGNILERFSAQQFPDLHSELNLSSLELGDSALYFCASSVGEGDTIYFGEGSWLTVV.